The 32 T cell receptor beta chains in this list originate from one sample, sequenced in a study of cytomegalovirus exposure and HLA in healthy donors. Researchers ran the PCR with 60 Vbeta and 13 Jbeta primers. Clones were read by immunoSEQ multiplex PCR, and TCRdb kept only the in-frame ones, dropping some. The sample gives about 200,000 clones, 82% of which show up once; less than 3% is in the top ten. Sequences were obtained from PBMCs. These receptors were obtained from a woman aged 40 to 50 in good health and CMV-seronegative.

The chain links TRBV6-5 to TRBJ2-3, with 7 bases aligning to TRBD1. CDR1 is MNHEY, CDR2 SVGAGI, per germline. The CDR3 length is 15 residues. The J segment lost 6 bases and the V segment lost 5 bases, leaving 11 bases of the junction unmatched. In DNA form, the CDR3 reads TGTGCCAGCAGTCGCCGGGACAGTGTGGTTGATACGCAGTATTTT. Translating it yields CASSRRDSVVDTQYF.

The chain has TRBV27 and TRBJ2-7; TRBD1 is a possible D gene (6 bases). Between the trimmed V and J ends, which lost 0 bases and 2 bases, there was a span of 11 bases. The CDR3 has 15 amino acids. CDR1 MNHEY and CDR2 SMNVEV come from the germline V gene (reference sequence). The CDR3 loop reads CASSLSETGAYEQYF. Written as DNA, the CDR3 is TGTGCCAGCAGTTTATCGGAGACAGGCGCCTACGAGCAGTACTTC.

This chain uses TRBV28 with TRBJ2-1; 7 nucleotides match TRBD1. The CDR3 spans 14 residues. Germline V CDR1 and CDR2: MDHEN, SYDVKM. With 6 bases clipped from V and 0 bases from J, the junction kept 2 bases outside the gene matches. The CDR3 loop reads CASSRGSSYNEQFF. The CDR3 DNA is TGTGCCAGCAGCAGGGGGAGCTCCTACAATGAGCAGTTCTTC.

In this sample, this clone turned up once. In nucleotides, the CDR3 is TGTGCCAGTAGTGGGGCCGAGAATCAGCCCCAGCATTTT. Residues: CASSGAENQPQHF. The chain couples TRBV19 to TRBJ1-5, with D tentatively TRBD1 (5 bases). Germline CDR1 reads LNHDA; CDR2 reads SQIVND (reference sequence). V lost 5 bases, J lost 4 bases, and 9 bases lay in between. The CDR3 has 13 amino acids.

This chain links TRBV13 with TRBJ2-3; tentative D call: TRBD1 (5 bases). V was pared by 4 bases and J by 6 bases, with 17 bases between. The CDR3 sequence is 15 residues long. Germline lookup yields CDR1 PRHDT and CDR2 FYEKMQ (reference sequence). CDR3 sequence: CASSYPTALGDTQYF. CDR3 nucleotide sequence: TGTGCCAGCAGCTACCCGACAGCTTTAGGGGATACGCAGTATTTT.

The rearrangement links TRBV25-1 to TRBJ2-2; 8 bases agree with TRBD1. Germline CDR1 reads MGHDK; CDR2 reads SYGVNS. Trimming took 0 bases from V and 4 from J; bases not matched to a gene: 1. The CDR3 sequence is 15 residues long. The CDR3 sequence: CASSEYGTGTGELFF. The CDR3 region has the DNA TGTGCCAGCAGTGAATATGGGACAGGCACCGGGGAGCTGTTTTTT. Filled out from reference TRBV25-1 and TRBJ2-2, the complete variable domain reads EADIYQTPRYLVIGTGKKITLECSQTMGHDKMYWYQQDPGMELHLIHYSYGVNSTEKGDLSSESTVSRIRTEHFPLTLESARPSHTSQYLCASSEYGTGTGELFFGEGSRLTVL.

This clone was found a few times. The CDR3 end shows no conserved phenylalanine or tryptophan, and so a read error is likely. The limits of the CDR3 on the DNA are not certain, so only TCRdb's listed CDR3 is given. This chain connects TRBV20-1 to TRBJ2-7; the D call TRBD2 from the table was never checked on the DNA. The CDR3 spans 11 amino acids, including both terminal residues. Looked up from germline, CDR1 is DFQATT and CDR2 is SNEGSKA (reference sequence). The CDR3 spells CSARDRRLAVA.

The V gene is TRBV6-1, the J gene TRBJ1-2, with 9 bases aligning to TRBD1. J gave up 4 bases and V 2 bases, and 5 bases lay outside the gene matches. From germline, CDR1 is MNHNS and CDR2 SASEGT. This CDR3 contains 15 residues. CDR3 sequence (DNA): TGTGCCAGCAGTGAAACAGGGGGCTTGGGCTATGGCTACACCTTC. Protein sequence: CASSETGGLGYGYTF.

The chain joins TRBV27 to TRBJ1-2; D remains unclear. CDR1 and CDR2 from the germline V gene are MNHEY and SMNVEV (reference sequence). The V and J ends lost 3 bases and 7 bases respectively, with 18 bases between them. This CDR3 has 15 residues. Written as DNA, the CDR3 is TGTGCCAGCAGTTTTACGGACCGGGCTGGAGGTGGCTACACCTTC. It specifies CASSFTDRAGGGYTF.

This clone has only one observation. CDR3 bases: TGTGCCATCAGTGAGGCCAGATTCAATCAGCCCCAGCATTTT. Amino acids: CAISEARFNQPQHF. This chain links TRBV10-3 with TRBJ1-5; D call uncertain. The germline V gene encodes CDR1 ENHRY and CDR2 SYGVKD. Trimming removed 2 bases from V and 3 bases from J, with 8 bases in between. The CDR3 consists of 14 residues.

This clone has only a few counts. The V gene is TRBV19, the J gene TRBJ2-1; tentative D call: TRBD2 (6 bases). V dropped 5 bases and J dropped 4 bases, with 18 bases sitting between them. CDR1 and CDR2 from the germline V gene are LNHDA and SQIVND (reference sequence). CDR3 length: 16 residues. The CDR3 region has the DNA TGTGCCAGTAGTCCCAAAACGGGAGTCGGGTACAATGAGCAGTTCTTC. It is translated as CASSPKTGVGYNEQFF. The whole variable domain, remainder taken from reference TRBV19 and TRBJ2-1, is DGGITQSPKYLFRKEGQNVTLSCEQNLNHDAMYWYRQDPGQGLRLIYYSQIVNDFQKGDIAEGYSVSREKKESFPLTVTSAQKNPTAFYLCASSPKTGVGYNEQFFGPGTRLTVL.

The chain recombines TRBV11-3 with TRBJ2-3; possible D gene TRBD2, 7 bases. Germline V lookup: CDR1 SGHNT, CDR2 YENEEA. V was clipped by 4 bases and J by 3 bases, with 11 bases between them. CDR3 length: 14 residues. The CDR3 sequence is CASSSGGQTDTQYF. CDR3 nucleotide sequence: TGTGCCAGCAGCTCCGGGGGGCAGACAGATACGCAGTATTTT.

The CDR3: CASSPRTGGITDTQYF. CDR3 coding DNA: TGCGCCAGCAGCCCACGGACAGGTGGGATCACAGATACGCAGTATTTT. The chain uses TRBV5-1 and TRBJ2-3, with 7 bases identical to TRBD1. Losses at the gene ends were 4 bases for V and 2 bases for J; bases not matched to a gene: 10. Germline V gives CDR1 SGHRS, CDR2 YFSETQ. The CDR3 spans 16 residues.

The CDR3 is CASSNPGQGTDTQYF. Here the CDR3 DNA reads TGTGCCAGCAGCAATCCGGGACAGGGCACAGATACGCAGTATTTT. The genes are TRBV6-6 and TRBJ2-3, with 8 positions matching TRBD1. V gave up 6 bases and J gave up 1 base; unmatched junction bases: 6. Looked up from germline, CDR1 is MNHNY and CDR2 is SVGAGI (reference sequence). The CDR3 contains 15 residues.

The chain employs TRBV2 and TRBJ2-3; 7 bases agree with TRBD1. This CDR3 comprises 13 residues. Per the germline V gene, CDR1 is SNHLY and CDR2 is FYNNEI. Trimming removed 11 bases from V and 4 bases from J; junction bases left unmatched: 9. The CDR3 coding sequence is TGTGCCGGTTCCATAGGGGGCGCAGATACGCAGTATTTT. It codes for CAGSIGGADTQYF.

The chain is built from TRBV2 and TRBJ1-3, with D hard to call. Germline V CDR1 and CDR2: SNHLY, FYNNEI. V was cut by 5 bases and J by 0 bases, with 11 bases left in between. CDR3 length: 15 residues. The CDR3 loop reads CASSMALSSGNTIYF. The CDR3 bases are TGTGCCAGCAGTATGGCCTTGTCCTCTGGAAACACCATATATTTT.

The J gene is TRBJ1-5, the V gene TRBV4-1; D unresolved. Germline CDR1 reads MGHRA; CDR2 reads YSYEKL. The CDR3 covers 13 residues. Trimming took off 3 bases at V and 5 bases at J, with 8 bases between the two ends. The DNA for the CDR3 is TGCGCCAGCAGCCATACATTATATCAGCCCCAGCATTTT. Residues: CASSHTLYQPQHF.

This chain uses TRBV5-4 with TRBJ1-2; D not certain. The V gene's germline CDR1 is SGHNT and CDR2 YYREEE (reference sequence). Trimming removed 2 bases from V and 4 bases from J, with 6 bases in between. The CDR3 totals 12 residues. As DNA, the CDR3 is TGTGCCAGCAGCTTTGACATCTATGGCTACACCTTC. Protein product: CASSFDIYGYTF.

This sequence joins TRBV14 and TRBJ2-1; unclear D gene. V shed 4 bases and J shed 0 bases, with 10 bases lying between them. CDR1 SGHDN and CDR2 FVKESK come from the germline V gene. The CDR3 consists of 15 residues. CDR3 in DNA: TGTGCCAGCAGCCGCGAGCTGAGCTCCTACAATGAGCAGTTCTTC. This sequence encodes CASSRELSSYNEQFF. The full variable domain, rest sourced from reference TRBV14 and TRBJ2-1, is EAGVTQFPSHSVIEKGQTVTLRCDPISGHDNLYWYRRVMGKEIKFLLHFVKESKQDESGMPNNRFLAERTGGTYSTLKVQPAELEDSGVYFCASSRELSSYNEQFFGPGTRLTVL.

The chain combines TRBV5-1 with TRBJ1-1; the D gene is possibly TRBD1 (6 bases). V was trimmed by 0 bases and J by 4 bases, leaving 13 bases between them. This CDR3 has 15 amino acids. From germline, CDR1 is SGHRS and CDR2 YFSETQ. Here the CDR3 reads CASSLAGATGTEAFF. In DNA form, the CDR3 reads TGCGCCAGCAGCTTGGCGGGCGCGACAGGCACTGAAGCTTTCTTT.

This chain connects TRBV9 to TRBJ2-2, with D possibly matching TRBD2 (6 bases). V lost 3 bases, J lost 9 bases, and 12 bases lay in between. Germline CDR1 and CDR2: SGDLS and YYNGEE. The CDR3 contains 13 residues. The CDR3 DNA sequence: TGTGCCAGCAGCGCGATAGCGGATAGGGAGCTGTTTTTT. Protein product: CASSAIADRELFF.

This chain connects TRBV6-5 to TRBJ2-5; TRBD1 aligns across 8 bases. Per germline, CDR1 MNHEY and CDR2 SVGAGI. V shed 2 bases and J 1 base; nucleotides not matched to a gene: 3. The CDR3 runs to 15 residues. The CDR3 is CASSYSGQGQETQYF. DNA of the CDR3: TGTGCCAGCAGTTACAGCGGACAGGGCCAAGAGACCCAGTACTTC.

About this clone: Compared with germline, one end of the junction differs, possibly owing to a read error. This chain uses TRBV9 with TRBJ2-7, with TRBD2 identical over 7 bases. This CDR3 spans 14 amino acids. From germline, CDR1 is SGDLS and CDR2 YYNGEE. As DNA, the CDR3 is TGTGCCAGCAGTCCGACTAGCACTCGCTACGGGCAGTACTTC. This sequence encodes CASSPTSTRYGQYF.

The DNA of the CDR3 is TGTGCCAGTTGCCCAACCCGGGCGGGACTCACAGATACGCAGTATTTT. Amino acids: CASCPTRAGLTDTQYF. The chain is built from TRBV19 and TRBJ2-3; D might be TRBD2 (6 bases). V lost 8 bases, J lost 2 bases, and 20 bases lay in between. CDR1 and CDR2 (germline): LNHDA, SQIVND (reference sequence). CDR3 length equals 16 residues.

J is TRBJ2-7 and V is TRBV27, with TRBD1 as a possible D gene (5 bases). The ends were cut back, 6 bases at V and 6 bases at J, with 24 bases in the middle. Germline values: CDR1 MNHEY, CDR2 SMNVEV (reference sequence). This CDR3 has 16 amino acids. CDR3 sequence: CASRLDGFVRAGEQYF. CDR3 DNA sequence: TGTGCCAGCAGGCTAGACGGTTTCGTCAGGGCTGGCGAGCAGTACTTC.

This chain uses TRBV27 with TRBJ1-2, with D hard to call. The V end was cut by 0 bases, the J end by 8 bases, with 10 bases between. The CDR3 contains 13 residues. Germline V CDR1 and CDR2: MNHEY, SMNVEV (reference sequence). The CDR3 protein is CASSLSRNRGYTF. In DNA, the CDR3 is TGTGCCAGCAGTTTATCGCGTAATCGGGGCTACACCTTC.

The CDR3 loop reads CSANLPSIDTF. The CDR3 DNA sequence: TGCAGTGCTAATCTCCCGTCTATAGACACCTTC. The V gene is TRBV20-1, the J gene TRBJ1-2; the D is unclear. CDR1 is DFQATT and CDR2 is SNEGSKA in the germline V gene (reference sequence). This CDR3 contains 11 residues. Deletions cut 4 bases from V and 12 bases from J, with 15 bases between.

The J gene is TRBJ2-2, the V gene TRBV11-3; 7 nucleotides align to TRBD1. The V and J ends lost 5 bases and 2 bases, in that order; junction bases with no gene match: 5. The CDR3 sequence is 15 residues long. CDR1 SGHNT and CDR2 YENEEA come from the germline V gene. The CDR3 DNA sequence: TGTGCCAGCAGCATTCGACAGGGTAACACCGGGGAGCTGTTTTTT. This sequence encodes CASSIRQGNTGELFF.

Details on this clone: No DNA is shown, since the ends of the CDR3 on it are uncertain; the CDR3 is the one TCRdb lists. The chain employs TRBV9 and TRBJ2-5; the table calls TRBD2, which could not be checked here. Germline CDR1 reads SGDLS; CDR2 reads YYNGEE. The CDR3 is made up of 15 amino acids, end residues included. The CDR3 loop reads CASSVALGTRETQHF.

The chain has TRBV25-1 and TRBJ1-1, with 7 bases aligning to TRBD1. From germline, CDR1 is MGHDK and CDR2 SYGVNS. This CDR3 is built from 17 residues. V lost 4 bases, J lost 4 bases, and 15 bases stayed unmatched. CDR3 sequence reads: CASSVRLQGTVGTEAFF. The CDR3 DNA follows: TGTGCCAGCAGTGTTCGCCTACAGGGGACTGTTGGCACTGAAGCTTTCTTT.

The chain has TRBV2 and TRBJ1-1; D remains unclear. The length of the CDR3 is 14 residues. CDR1 is SNHLY and CDR2 is FYNNEI in the germline V gene. Deletions cut 1 base from V and 0 bases from J, with 6 bases between. The CDR3, as DNA: TGTGCCAGCAGTGAAGGCCTAGTGAACACTGAAGCTTTCTTT. This sequence encodes CASSEGLVNTEAFF.

The chain's CDR3 is CASSWEGDLGYTF. The CDR3 coding sequence is TGCGCCAGCAGCTGGGAGGGGGACCTTGGCTACACCTTC. The chain couples TRBV5-1 to TRBJ1-2; D perhaps matches TRBD1 (6 bases). The CDR3 loop spans 13 amino acids. Germline-derived CDR1 and CDR2 are SGHRS and YFSETQ. V lost 3 bases to trimming and J lost 7 bases, with 13 bases between them.